This T cell receptor beta chain originates from a study of beta chain features in type 1 diabetes. Every bit of the isolated RNA underwent reverse transcription, so sequencing read expressed TCRB transcripts. Profiled with immunoSEQ multiplex PCR; TCRdb holds only in-frame clones, not every one. In the table there are roughly 220,000 clones, under 20% of which are singletons. On this clone: Its target is not known.

The study, taken as a whole, reports: Shorter TCRB CDR3s, moderately but significantly so, were found in Type 1 diabetes patients in all four CD4+ subsets. Compared to healthy donors, patients appeared to have naive, central memory and Treg TCRB repertoires that were more alike. VDJ junctions from patients with type 1 diabetes contained fewer insertions and more deletions.

The sequenced material came from naive CD4+ T cells from blood. The TCR originated in a man aged 25-45 years with type 1 diabetes.

The CDR3 region has the DNA TGTGCCAGCAGCTTACGGGGCCTCGAGACCCAGTACTTC. Encoded protein: CASSLRGLETQYF. The chain carries TRBV5-6 and TRBJ2-5; D may correspond to TRBD1 or TRBD2 (5 bases each). The CDR3 has 13 residues. Germline V gene lookup returns CDR1 SGHDT and CDR2 YYEEEE. The V end lost 2 bases, the J end lost 5 bases, and 10 bases lay between the germline ends.